Presented here are 25 T cell receptor beta chains from one specimen sequenced in a study of radiation and T cells in renal cell carcinoma (dated by TCRdb to about 2020). The sample's time point, from its label and the paper: blood 2 weeks post-SBRT. Sample treatment or condition, as interpreted from the label and publication: 15 Gy SBRT to primary tumor, nephrectomy 4 weeks later. Library construction relied on the immunoSEQ multiplex PCR assay. TCRdb mirrors the immuneACCESS table, restricted to in-frame sequences. Some clones are absent from its copies; in checked studies, under half trace to an unresolved V gene, and the reason for the others is unknown. The sample table records roughly 130,000 clones; 88% of these occur just once. The top ten clonotypes cover 4.5% to 7.5% of the sample. The sample was blood, taken from a patient whose treatment included radiotherapy and nephrectomy. Every receptor here comes from a woman aged 70 to 79 with renal cell carcinoma.

Concerning this clone itself: Other DNA sequences in this sample translate to the same CDR3. V gene TRBV19 combines with J gene TRBJ1-1; D is unresolved. V was cut by 1 base and J by 1 base, with 7 bases left in between. CDR1 is LNHDA and CDR2 is SQIVND in the germline V gene (reference sequence). This CDR3 spans 14 amino acids. CDR3 residues: CASSIGRGNTEAFF. The DNA of the CDR3 is TGTGCCAGTAGTATAGGGCGGGGGAACACTGAAGCTTTCTTT.

The gene calls are TRBV6-6 and TRBJ1-2; a weak D match, TRBD1 (5 bases). This CDR3 region has 13 residues. The V end was cut by 6 bases, the J end by 1 base, with 9 bases between. Germline assignment: CDR1 MNHNY and CDR2 SVGAGI (reference sequence). CDR3 sequence reads: CASRPDSNYGYTF. CDR3 nucleotides: TGTGCCAGCAGACCAGACAGTAACTATGGCTACACCTTC.

V gene TRBV9 combines with J gene TRBJ2-3, with 14 bases lining up with TRBD2. Looked up from germline, CDR1 is SGDLS and CDR2 is YYNGEE. With V trimmed by 3 bases and J by 1 base, 4 bases remained unmatched. CDR3 size: 17 residues. The CDR3 DNA is TGTGCCAGCAGCGAGAGACTAGCGGGGGGGCGCACAGATACGCAGTATTTT. Amino acid sequence: CASSERLAGGRTDTQYF.

This chain joins TRBV18 and TRBJ2-7, with 10 bases fitting TRBD2. The CDR3 is made up of 14 amino acids. Per germline, CDR1 KGHSH and CDR2 LQKENI. J was trimmed by 2 bases and V by 9 bases; bases with no gene match: 7. DNA of the CDR3: TGTGCCAGTTGTCCTAGCGGGGGAACCTACGAGCAGTACTTC. It yields the protein CASCPSGGTYEQYF.

The V call is TRBV15, the J call TRBJ1-2; tentative D call: TRBD1 (5 bases). Germline V gene lookup returns CDR1 LNHNV and CDR2 YYDKDF (reference sequence). Between the trimmed V and J ends, which lost 1 base and 2 bases, there was a span of 11 bases. The CDR3 runs 15 residues. The CDR3 bases are TGTGCCACCAGCAGAGTAGGGACTTACAACTATGGCTACACCTTC. It encodes CATSRVGTYNYGYTF.

The chain uses TRBV7-8 and TRBJ2-3; no firm D call. Germline CDR1 and CDR2: SGHVS and FQNEAQ. The CDR3 runs 15 residues. The V gene lost 1 base and the J gene lost 2 bases, with 10 bases spanning the gap. CDR3 DNA: TGTGCCAGCAGCTTAGAGCCTACCATCACAGATACGCAGTATTTT. Amino acids: CASSLEPTITDTQYF.

This chain uses TRBV2 with TRBJ1-3, with unresolved D. The CDR3 length is 14 residues. The germline gives CDR1 SNHLY, CDR2 FYNNEI. V gave up 6 bases and J gave up 0 bases, with 9 bases separating them. Here the CDR3 reads CASRTGFSGNTIYF. CDR3 DNA sequence: TGTGCCAGCAGGACGGGTTTCTCTGGAAACACCATATATTTT.

The V and J genes are TRBV15 and TRBJ1-2; D is uncertain. Trimming removed 5 bases from V and 8 bases from J, with 15 bases in between. The CDR3 has 13 amino acids. Germline CDR1 LNHNV, CDR2 YYDKDF (reference sequence). CDR3 DNA: TGTGCCACCAGCGCAGCCCCACCGGGGGGCTACACCTTC. Encoded protein: CATSAAPPGGYTF.

This clone was found once. The rearrangement links TRBV7-2 to TRBJ2-5; 9 bases agree with TRBD1. The CDR3 totals 15 residues. J gave up 3 bases and V 5 bases, and 7 bases lay outside the gene matches. Germline V lookup: CDR1 SGHTA, CDR2 FQGNSA. CDR3: CASSPPGTGKETQYF. CDR3 bases: TGTGCCAGCAGCCCCCCCGGGACAGGGAAAGAGACCCAGTACTTC.

The gene calls are TRBV28 and TRBJ1-5; tentative D call: TRBD1 (6 bases). The CDR3 has 14 amino acids. Germline CDR1 MDHEN, CDR2 SYDVKM. V dropped 2 bases and J dropped 7 bases, with 12 bases sitting between them. CDR3 DNA: TGTGCCAGCAGTTTAATAGGGGGAGGGCAGCCCCAGCATTTT. It encodes CASSLIGGGQPQHF.

The V gene is TRBV6-1, the J gene TRBJ1-1, with D unclear. The CDR3 spans 14 residues. V lost 0 bases and J 1 base, leaving 6 bases between the germline ends. Germline V gene sequence: CDR1 MNHNS, CDR2 SASEGT. CDR3 sequence reads: CASSEALWNTEAFF. CDR3 bases: TGTGCCAGCAGTGAAGCGCTATGGAACACTGAAGCTTTCTTT.

V gene TRBV6-5 combines with J gene TRBJ1-1, with 8 bases aligning to TRBD1. CDR1 is MNHEY, CDR2 SVGAGI, per germline. This CDR3 comprises 14 residues. Losses at the gene ends were 6 bases for V and 1 base for J; bases not matched to a gene: 4. CDR3 sequence (DNA): TGTGCCAGCAGACCAGGGGGCGCGAACACTGAAGCTTTCTTT. The encoded protein is CASRPGGANTEAFF.

The chain recombines TRBV11-1 with TRBJ2-2, with 7 bases matching TRBD2. The length of the CDR3 is 15 residues. J lost 0 bases, V lost 4 bases, and 2 bases had no gene match. Germline V CDR1 and CDR2: SGHAT, FQDESV (reference sequence). The CDR3 region has the DNA TGTGCCAGCAGCTACGGGAGGCCGAACACCGGGGAGCTGTTTTTT. Translated: CASSYGRPNTGELFF.

This chain connects TRBV2 to TRBJ1-1; 10 positions match TRBD1. V was pared by 3 bases and J by 1 base, with 2 bases of the junction left unmatched. The germline CDR1 and CDR2 sequences are SNHLY and FYNNEI. The length of the CDR3 is 15 residues. The CDR3 sequence is CASSETGGWNTEAFF. CDR3 nucleotide sequence: TGTGCCAGCAGTGAGACAGGGGGCTGGAACACTGAAGCTTTCTTT.

The chain employs TRBV11-3 and TRBJ2-7, with TRBD2 matching 9 bases. Germline V CDR1 and CDR2: SGHNT, YENEEA. Trimming removed 1 base from V and 2 bases from J; junction bases left unmatched: 6. The CDR3 is 16 residues long. The CDR3 reads CASSLALAGAPYEQYF. DNA for the CDR3: TGTGCCAGCAGCTTAGCATTAGCGGGGGCCCCCTACGAGCAGTACTTC. The whole variable domain, remainder taken from reference TRBV11-3 and TRBJ2-7, is EAGVVQSPRYKIIEKKQPVAFWCNPISGHNTLYWYLQNLGQGPELLIRYENEEAVDDSQLPKDRFSAERLKGVDSTLKIQPAELGDSAVYLCASSLALAGAPYEQYFGPGTRLTVT.

The chain links TRBV27 to TRBJ2-5; 7 nucleotides match TRBD1. Germline V CDR1 and CDR2: MNHEY, SMNVEV (reference sequence). The CDR3 sequence is 14 residues long. With 6 bases clipped from V and 2 bases from J, the junction kept 6 bases outside the gene matches. The CDR3 bases are TGTGCCAGCAGCACCGGGACAGCTCAAGAGACCCAGTACTTC. It translates to CASSTGTAQETQYF.

The chain couples TRBV7-2 to TRBJ2-1; weak D call: TRBD1 (6 bases). In germline, CDR1 is SGHTA, CDR2 FQGNSA. Trimming cost V 5 bases and J 9 bases, with 20 bases left between them. This CDR3 is 15 amino acids long. Written as DNA, the CDR3 is TGTGCCAGCAGCCCCTCCGTCGCAGGGGAGCGTGAGCAGTTCTTC. Translated, it gives CASSPSVAGEREQFF.

V is TRBV5-5 and J is TRBJ2-7; D is unresolved. The CDR3 totals 13 residues. Trimming removed 4 bases at V and 3 bases at J, with 11 bases between. Per germline, CDR1 SGHKS and CDR2 YYEKEE (reference sequence). In DNA form, the CDR3 reads TGTGCCAGCAGCCATAGGGCCTACTACGAGCAGTACTTC. It translates to CASSHRAYYEQYF.

The chain is built from TRBV19 and TRBJ1-6; D ambiguous. The V gene's germline CDR1 is LNHDA and CDR2 SQIVND (reference sequence). The V and J ends lost 5 bases and 2 bases respectively, with 16 bases between them. The CDR3 covers 17 residues. CDR3 sequence: CASSAGQPTAYNSPLHF. DNA of the CDR3: TGTGCCAGTAGTGCGGGCCAGCCCACGGCCTATAATTCACCCCTCCACTTT.

The J gene is TRBJ1-4, the V gene TRBV15; D ambiguous. Trimming pared 0 bases from V and 5 bases from J, leaving 7 bases between. CDR3 length: 14 amino acids. CDR1 LNHNV and CDR2 YYDKDF come from the germline V gene (reference sequence). Written as DNA, the CDR3 is TGTGCCACCAGCAGAGATTTAAGAAATGAAAAACTGTTTTTT. As protein: CATSRDLRNEKLFF. The full variable domain, completed using reference TRBV15 and TRBJ1-4, is DAMVIQNPRYQVTQFGKPVTLSCSQTLNHNVMYWYQQKSSQAPKLLFHYYDKDFNNEADTPDNFQSRRPNTSFCFLDIRSPGLGDTAMYLCATSRDLRNEKLFFGSGTQLSVL.

The chain has TRBV30 and TRBJ2-3, with D possibly being TRBD2 (6 bases). CDR1 and CDR2 (germline): GTSNPN, SVGIG (reference sequence). Trimming removed 5 bases from V and 7 bases from J, with 10 bases in between. The CDR3 loop spans 11 amino acids. The CDR3: CAWLGGNTQYF. CDR3 DNA: TGTGCCTGGCTGGGAGGAAATACGCAGTATTTT.

This sequence joins TRBV6-5 and TRBJ1-1, with D possibly being TRBD1 (5 bases). Looked up from germline, CDR1 is MNHEY and CDR2 is SVGAGI. The CDR3 is 16 amino acids. Trimming shortened V by 3 bases and J by 5 bases, and 19 bases separated the two germline ends. The CDR3 here is CASSYNSPGLGTEAFF. The CDR3 bases are TGTGCCAGCAGTTATAACTCGCCGGGGCTAGGGACTGAAGCTTTCTTT.

The rearrangement links TRBV7-2 to TRBJ2-5; the match to TRBD2 covers 7 bases. The V segment lost 6 bases and the J segment 0 bases; nucleotides outside the gene matches: 7. The CDR3 is 15 residues long. The germline CDR1 and CDR2 sequences are SGHTA and FQGNSA. The CDR3 DNA reads TGTGCCAGCAGTATAGCGGGCTGGTACCAAGAGACCCAGTACTTC. Amino acids: CASSIAGWYQETQYF. The full variable domain, completed using reference TRBV7-2 and TRBJ2-5, is GAGVSQSPSNKVTEKGKDVELRCDPISGHTALYWYRQSLGQGLEFLIYFQGNSAPDKSGLPSDRFSAERTGGSVSTLTIQRTQQEDSAVYLCASSIAGWYQETQYFGPGTRLLVL.

The sample holds a few counts of this clone. This chain connects TRBV28 to TRBJ1-1; no clear D. In germline, CDR1 is MDHEN, CDR2 SYDVKM. CDR3 size: 14 residues. V was trimmed by 1 base and J by 1 base, leaving 7 bases between them. DNA for the CDR3: TGTGCCAGCAGTTTATTCGGACCGAACACTGAAGCTTTCTTT. Protein product: CASSLFGPNTEAFF.

The V call is TRBV6-5, the J call TRBJ2-6, with no clear D. The V gene lost 0 bases and the J gene lost 3 bases, with 3 bases spanning the gap. The germline V gene has CDR1 MNHEY and CDR2 SVGAGI. CDR3 length: 14 amino acids. The CDR3 DNA reads as TGTGCCAGCAGTTACTCGTATGGGGCCAACGTCCTGACTTTC. Protein sequence: CASSYSYGANVLTF.